Listed here are 4 T cell receptor beta chains from one sample, sequenced in a study of monozygotic twins with inflammatory bowel disease. TCRdb re-called the 5' RACE reads and shows each CDR3 protein once, DNA omitted. The sample has some 150,000 distinct CDR3 sequences. The material sequenced was blood. The receptors originated from a human donor with ulcerative colitis or Crohn's disease, or a healthy co-twin of an affected twin (not recorded which).

The J gene is TRBJ2-2, the V gene TRBV5-1; no DNA is available, so the TRBD2 call from TCRdb remains unchecked. The CDR3 totals 18 residues. Germline V gene sequence: CDR1 SGHRS, CDR2 YFSETQ. Here the CDR3 reads CASSPSGTSGSMTGELFF. The full variable domain, its missing parts supplied by reference TRBV5-1 and TRBJ2-2, is KAGVTQTPRYLIKTRGQQVTLSCSPISGHRSVSWYQQTPGQGLQFLFEYFSETQRNKGNFPGRFSGRQFSNSRSEMNVSTLELGDSALYLCASSPSGTSGSMTGELFFGEGSRLTVL.

The chain's CDR3 is CASSLSGGNSNQPQHF. The V gene is TRBV28, the J gene TRBJ1-5. The germline V gene has CDR1 MDHEN and CDR2 SYDVKM. This CDR3 region has 16 residues.

The chain recombines TRBV20-1 with TRBJ2-1; with no DNA, the TCRdb D assignment of TRBD2 cannot be verified. The CDR3 is 16 amino acids. Germline V gives CDR1 DFQATT, CDR2 SNEGSKA (reference sequence). The CDR3 is CSARDQSGRVEDEQFF.

This chain connects TRBV27 to TRBJ1-2; TCRdb's D call, TRBD1, is unchecked because there is no DNA. Germline V lookup: CDR1 MNHEY, CDR2 SMNVEV (reference sequence). The CDR3 loop spans 13 amino acids. CDR3 residues: CASSREQGWGYTF.